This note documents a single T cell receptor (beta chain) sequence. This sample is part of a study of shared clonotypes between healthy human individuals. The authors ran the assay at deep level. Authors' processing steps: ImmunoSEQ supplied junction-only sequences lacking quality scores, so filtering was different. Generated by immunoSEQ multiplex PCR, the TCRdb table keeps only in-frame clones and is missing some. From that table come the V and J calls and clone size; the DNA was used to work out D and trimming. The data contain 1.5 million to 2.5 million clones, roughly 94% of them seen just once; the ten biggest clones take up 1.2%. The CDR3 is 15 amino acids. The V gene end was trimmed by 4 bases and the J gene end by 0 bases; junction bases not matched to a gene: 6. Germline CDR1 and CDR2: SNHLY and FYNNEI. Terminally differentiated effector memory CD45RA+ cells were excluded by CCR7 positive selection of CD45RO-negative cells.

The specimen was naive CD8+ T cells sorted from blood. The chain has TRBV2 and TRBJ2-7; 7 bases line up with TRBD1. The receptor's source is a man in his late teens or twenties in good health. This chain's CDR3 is CASSGTGDSSYEQYF. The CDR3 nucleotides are TGTGCCAGCAGTGGGACAGGTGACAGCTCCTACGAGCAGTACTTC. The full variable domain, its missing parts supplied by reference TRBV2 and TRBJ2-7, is EPEVTQTPSHQVTQMGQEVILRCVPISNHLYFYWYRQILGQKVEFLVSFYNNEISEKSEIFDDQFSVERPDGSNFTLKIRSTKLEDSAMYFCASSGTGDSSYEQYFGPGTRLTVT.